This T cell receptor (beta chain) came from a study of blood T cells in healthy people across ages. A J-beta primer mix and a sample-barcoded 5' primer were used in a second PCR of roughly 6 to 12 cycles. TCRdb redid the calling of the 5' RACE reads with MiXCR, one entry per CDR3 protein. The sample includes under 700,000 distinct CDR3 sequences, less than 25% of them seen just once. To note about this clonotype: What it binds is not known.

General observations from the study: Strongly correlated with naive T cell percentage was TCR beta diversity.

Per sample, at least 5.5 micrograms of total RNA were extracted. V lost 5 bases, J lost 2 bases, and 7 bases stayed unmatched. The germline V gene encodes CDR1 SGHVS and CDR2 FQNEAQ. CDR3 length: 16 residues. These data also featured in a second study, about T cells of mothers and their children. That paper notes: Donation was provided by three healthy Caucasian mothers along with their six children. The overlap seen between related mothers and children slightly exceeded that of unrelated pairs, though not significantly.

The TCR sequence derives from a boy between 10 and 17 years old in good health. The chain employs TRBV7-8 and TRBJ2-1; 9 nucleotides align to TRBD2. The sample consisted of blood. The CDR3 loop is CASSQFSGGPYNEQFF. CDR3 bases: TGTGCCAGCAGCCAGTTTAGCGGGGGCCCCTACAATGAGCAGTTCTTC.